Shown below are 19 T cell receptor beta chains from a single sample sequenced in a study of vaccination effects on CD4 cells after COVID-19. The antigens of these receptors remain unknown. Upon completion of roughly ten days in culture, CD4+ T cells were isolated. Everyone in the study got two shots of either the BNT162b2 or mRNA-1273 vaccine. The data were produced by immunoSEQ multiplex PCR, yet TCRdb's version contains in-frame clones alone and is incomplete. The data contain about 45,000 clones, 60% to 75% of them singletons. The sample consisted of CD4+ T cells from PBMCs cultured without peptide, taken after COVID-19 vaccination. Receptors originate from a human donor who received a COVID-19 vaccine.

This clone has a handful of counts. The chain carries TRBV3-1 (or the pseudogene TRBV3-2) and TRBJ1-5; D unclear. The CDR3 loop spans 12 amino acids. CDR1 and CDR2 from the germline V gene are LGHDT and YNNKEL (reference sequence). Trimming pared 0 bases from V and 12 bases from J, leaving 9 bases between. CDR3 in amino acids: CASSQDSGGQHF. CDR3 nucleotide sequence: TGTGCCAGCAGCCAAGATTCCGGAGGCCAGCATTTT.

CDR3 sequence: CASSHLRGRGLVGYTF. The CDR3 nucleotides read TGTGCCAGCAGCCACCTTAGGGGCCGGGGGCTGGTTGGCTACACCTTC. This chain connects TRBV11-2 to TRBJ1-2; TRBD1 might be the D (6 bases). The V and J ends lost 5 bases and 7 bases respectively, with 23 bases between them. Germline CDR1 is SGHAT and CDR2 is FQNNGV. CDR3 length: 16 residues.

The chain employs TRBV28 and TRBJ2-7; TRBD2 matches at 13 bases. CDR1 MDHEN and CDR2 SYDVKM come from the germline V gene. CDR3 size: 16 residues. Trimming cost V 6 bases and J 5 bases; bases outside gene matches: 10. The CDR3 reads CASRNSGLAGSHEQYF. CDR3 nucleotides: TGTGCCAGCAGGAACTCGGGACTAGCGGGATCCCACGAGCAGTACTTC. Full variable domain (outside the CDR3, taken from reference TRBV28 and TRBJ2-7): DVKVTQSSRYLVKRTGEKVFLECVQDMDHENMFWYRQDPGLGLRLIYFSYDVKMKEKGDIPEGYSVSREKKERFSLILESASTNQTSMYLCASRNSGLAGSHEQYFGPGTRLTVT.

In the case of this clone: A read error may produce the germline difference seen at one junction end. The V gene is TRBV2, the J gene TRBJ2-7; 10 bases map to TRBD1. Germline V CDR1 and CDR2: SNHLY, FYNNEI. The CDR3 runs 15 residues. The chain's CDR3 is CASREGTGAYYEQYF. The CDR3 nucleotides read TGTGCCAGCAGGGAAGGGACAGGGGCCTACTACGAGCAGTACTTC.

CDR3 sequence: CASGIVGSYGYTF. The CDR3 DNA is TGTGCCAGCGGCATTGTGGGGTCCTATGGCTACACCTTC. The chain is built from TRBV7-9 and TRBJ1-2, with D unclear. The CDR3 is 13 amino acids. The V end lost 8 bases, the J end lost 4 bases, and 14 bases lay between the germline ends. Germline CDR1 and CDR2: SEHNR and FQNEAQ (reference sequence).

In this sample, this clone turned up a few times. This chain uses TRBV6-4 with TRBJ1-2; D possibly corresponds to TRBD1 (6 bases). This CDR3 is built from 13 residues. V gave up 3 bases and J gave up 4 bases, with 9 bases separating them. Germline V gives CDR1 MRHNA, CDR2 SNTAGT. DNA for the CDR3: TGTGCCAGCAGTGAACAGGGAACCTATGGCTACACCTTC. This translates into CASSEQGTYGYTF.

The rearrangement uses TRBV7-9 and TRBJ1-2; no reliable D call. There are 12 residues in the CDR3. Germline V gene sequence: CDR1 SEHNR, CDR2 FQNEAQ (reference sequence). Trimming removed 7 bases from V and 7 bases from J, with 13 bases in between. CDR3 sequence: CASTLSPAGYTF. The CDR3 region has the DNA TGTGCCAGCACCCTGTCCCCCGCTGGCTACACCTTC.

Written as DNA, the CDR3 is TGTGCCAGTAGGGGACTAGCGCACTCCTACAATGAGCAGTTCTTC. It translates to CASRGLAHSYNEQFF. This sequence joins TRBV19 and TRBJ2-1; 10 bases are a match to TRBD2. Germline V CDR1 and CDR2: LNHDA, SQIVND (reference sequence). The CDR3 extends over 15 amino acids. Trimming at V came to 6 bases and at J to 0 bases, leaving 2 bases not matched to a gene. Supplemented by reference TRBV19 and TRBJ2-1, the full variable domain reads DGGITQSPKYLFRKEGQNVTLSCEQNLNHDAMYWYRQDPGQGLRLIYYSQIVNDFQKGDIAEGYSVSREKKESFPLTVTSAQKNPTAFYLCASRGLAHSYNEQFFGPGTRLTVL.

V usage is TRBV29-1 and J usage is TRBJ2-1; no firm D call. Germline V gene sequence: CDR1 SQVTM, CDR2 ANQGSEA. The CDR3 has 12 amino acids. V was shortened by 4 bases and J by 4 bases, with 8 bases between the two germline ends. The CDR3 is CSVALGYNEQFF. The CDR3, as DNA: TGCAGCGTTGCTTTAGGGTACAATGAGCAGTTCTTC.

The chain uses TRBV7-2 and TRBJ2-1, with 7 bases that match TRBD1. The length of the CDR3 is 15 residues. The germline V gene has CDR1 SGHTA and CDR2 FQGNSA. V lost 2 bases and J lost 0; bases outside the gene matches: 1. The CDR3 sequence: CASSLNRGSYNEQFF. CDR3 sequence (DNA): TGTGCCAGCAGCTTAAACAGGGGCTCCTACAATGAGCAGTTCTTC.

The chain links TRBV5-5 to TRBJ1-1, with D hard to call. V gave up 3 bases and J gave up 0 bases, with 21 bases separating them. The CDR3 sequence is 18 residues long. The germline V gene encodes CDR1 SGHKS and CDR2 YYEKEE (reference sequence). The CDR3 loop is CASSWSLPGAFMNTEAFF. CDR3 nucleotide sequence: TGTGCCAGCAGCTGGTCCCTTCCGGGCGCATTTATGAACACTGAAGCTTTCTTT.

The CDR3 region has the DNA TGTGCCTCTAAGAACACCGGGGAGCTGTTTTTT. Translated: CASKNTGELFF. The V gene is TRBV10-3, the J gene TRBJ2-2; D gene uncertain. V lost 11 bases and J lost 1, with 5 bases in between. Germline values: CDR1 ENHRY, CDR2 SYGVKD. The length of the CDR3 is 11 residues.

The chain links TRBV7-8 to TRBJ1-5, with 7 bases lining up with TRBD1. The V gene end was trimmed by 1 base and the J gene end by 7 bases; junction bases not matched to a gene: 10. The CDR3 sequence is 16 residues long. The germline V gene has CDR1 SGHVS and CDR2 FQNEAQ. The DNA of the CDR3 is TGTGCCAGCAGCTTAGGCCGGGACAGTCTATTACAGCCCCAGCATTTT. Its translation is CASSLGRDSLLQPQHF.

This sequence joins TRBV10-1 and TRBJ2-5, with D maybe TRBD1 (5 bases). This CDR3 has 13 amino acids. The V and J ends lost 5 bases and 2 bases respectively, with 9 bases between them. The V gene's germline CDR1 is WNHNN and CDR2 SYGVQD (reference sequence). In DNA form, the CDR3 reads TGCGCCAGCAGTCAAGGACAACAAGAGACCCAGTACTTC. Translation gives CASSQGQQETQYF.

This clone was recorded once. The J gene is TRBJ1-3, the V gene TRBV29-1, with 8 bases aligning to TRBD1. The trim removed 4 bases at V and 2 bases at J, leaving 1 base unmatched. CDR3 length: 13 amino acids. Germline V gene data show CDR1 as SQVTM and CDR2 as ANQGSEA. Written as DNA, the CDR3 is TGCAGCGTTGCGGACAGGGCTGGAAACACCATATATTTT. This translates into CSVADRAGNTIYF.

J is TRBJ2-2 and V is TRBV4-1, with D uncertain. CDR3 length equals 12 residues. The V gene lost 0 bases and the J gene lost 10 bases, with 6 bases spanning the gap. Per germline, CDR1 MGHRA and CDR2 YSYEKL. The CDR3 nucleotides read TGCGCCAGCAGCCAAGATGTTACGGAGCTGTTTTTT. This codes for CASSQDVTELFF.

The V and J genes are TRBV18 and TRBJ2-3; 8 bases fit TRBD1. V trimming: 4 bases; J trimming: 4 bases; junction bases outside the gene matches: 4. The CDR3 is 14 amino acids. Germline assignment: CDR1 KGHSH and CDR2 LQKENI. The CDR3 nucleotides are TGTGCCAGCTCACTAGAACAGGGGGCAGATACGCAGTATTTT. Translating it yields CASSLEQGADTQYF.

This chain uses TRBV27 with TRBJ1-1; D is ambiguous. Germline-derived CDR1 and CDR2 are MNHEY and SMNVEV (reference sequence). CDR3 length: 14 amino acids. Trimming left V 6 bases short and J 4 bases short, with 15 bases between. The DNA of the CDR3 is TGTGCCAGCAGCACTTGGCTGGGGAGCACTGAAGCTTTCTTT. Its translation: CASSTWLGSTEAFF.

This chain connects TRBV3-1 (or the pseudogene TRBV3-2) to TRBJ1-1; possible D gene TRBD1, 5 bases. Germline loops: CDR1 LGHDT, CDR2 YNNKEL (reference sequence). The CDR3 length is 14 residues. V lost 6 bases, J lost 0 bases, and 11 bases lay in between. The CDR3 DNA sequence: TGTGCCAGCAGTCTGGACACCATGAACACTGAAGCTTTCTTT. It encodes CASSLDTMNTEAFF.